The 18 T cell receptor beta chains in this list originate from one sample, sequenced in a study of cytomegalovirus exposure and HLA in healthy donors. The repertoire was sequenced with immunoSEQ multiplex PCR; TCRdb's copy has only in-frame clones and lacks some. The sample records more than 95,000 clones, more than 85% being singletons. Sequencing was done on a sample of PBMCs. Every receptor here comes from a woman aged 18-29 years in good health and CMV-seropositive.

This chain uses TRBV14 with TRBJ1-4; D gene unclear. Trimming took off 1 base at V and 8 bases at J, with 11 bases between the two ends. This CDR3 is 14 amino acids long. Germline CDR1 and CDR2: SGHDN and FVKESK. The DNA for the CDR3 is TGTGCCAGCAGCCAAGTTCACAGAGGGGAAAAACTGTTTTTT. Translated: CASSQVHRGEKLFF.

The rearrangement uses TRBV29-1 and TRBJ2-4, with D possibly TRBD1 on 6 matching bases. Trimming took off 5 bases at V and 3 bases at J, with 8 bases between the two ends. The CDR3 covers 12 residues. Germline V gene sequence: CDR1 SQVTM, CDR2 ANQGSEA. As DNA, the CDR3 is TGCAGCGTTCGGGGACACAAAAACATTCAGTACTTC. Amino acids: CSVRGHKNIQYF. The variable domain in full, completed from reference TRBV29-1 and TRBJ2-4, reads SAVISQKPSRDICQRGTSLTIQCQVDSQVTMMFWYRQQPGQSLTLIATANQGSEATYESGFVIDKFPISRPNLTFSTLTVSNMSPEDSSIYLCSVRGHKNIQYFGAGTRLSVL.

This clone was detected only a few times. This chain links TRBV20-1 with TRBJ1-2; D gene uncertain. This CDR3 is 11 amino acids long. The V and J ends lost 5 bases and 8 bases respectively, with 12 bases between them. Germline CDR1 reads DFQATT; CDR2 reads SNEGSKA (reference sequence). The CDR3 nucleotides read TGCAGTGCTGTGTCTGTCGAGGGCTACACCTTC. It encodes CSAVSVEGYTF.

The chain uses TRBV25-1 and TRBJ2-5; perhaps TRBD2 as D (6 bases). V was pared by 8 bases and J by 4 bases, with 11 bases between. This CDR3 is built from 12 residues. From germline, CDR1 is MGHDK and CDR2 SYGVNS. The CDR3 here is CASGRRGETQYF. Written as DNA, the CDR3 is TGTGCCAGCGGGAGGAGGGGAGAGACCCAGTACTTC. The full variable domain, completed using reference TRBV25-1 and TRBJ2-5, is EADIYQTPRYLVIGTGKKITLECSQTMGHDKMYWYQQDPGMELHLIHYSYGVNSTEKGDLSSESTVSRIRTEHFPLTLESARPSHTSQYLCASGRRGETQYFGPGTRLLVL.

The rearrangement uses TRBV7-9 and TRBJ2-1, with 8 positions matching TRBD2. Germline assignment: CDR1 SEHNR and CDR2 FQNEAQ (reference sequence). Trimming took 4 bases from V and 9 from J; bases not matched to a gene: 8. The CDR3 covers 14 residues. Written as DNA, the CDR3 is TGTGCCAGCAGCTATCCGGGACTAGGGGGTGAGCAGTTCTTC. It codes for CASSYPGLGGEQFF.

CDR3 protein: CASSSYRVQETQYF. In DNA, the CDR3 is TGTGCCAGCAGCTCCTACAGGGTCCAAGAGACCCAGTACTTC. This chain joins TRBV5-6 and TRBJ2-5; the D gene is possibly TRBD1 (6 bases). The CDR3 consists of 14 residues. V lost 3 bases to trimming and J lost 1 base, with 10 bases between them. Germline CDR1 is SGHDT and CDR2 is YYEEEE.

This clone was found once. This rearrangement joins TRBV14 to TRBJ1-2, with D maybe TRBD1 (6 bases). The CDR3 runs 14 residues. In germline, CDR1 is SGHDN, CDR2 FVKESK. Trimming shortened V by 1 base and J by 6 bases, and 12 bases separated the two germline ends. Here the CDR3 reads CASSQGGRGHGYTF. DNA for the CDR3: TGTGCCAGCAGCCAAGGGGGCAGGGGTCATGGCTACACCTTC.

The J gene is TRBJ2-7, the V gene TRBV19; 11 nucleotides agree with TRBD2. Per germline, CDR1 LNHDA and CDR2 SQIVND (reference sequence). The CDR3 is 16 amino acids. V was clipped by 3 bases and J by 2 bases; unmatched bases: 6. The CDR3 spells CASSIGLLAGAYEQYF. Here the CDR3 DNA reads TGTGCCAGTAGTATCGGTTTACTAGCGGGAGCCTACGAGCAGTACTTC.

V gene TRBV11-3 combines with J gene TRBJ2-2; 9 nucleotides align to TRBD2. Trimming took 0 bases from V and 4 from J; bases not matched to a gene: 3. The CDR3 covers 16 residues. Germline CDR1 SGHNT, CDR2 YENEEA. The CDR3 bases are TGTGCCAGCAGCTTAGAGGGACTAGCCCCCACCGGGGAGCTGTTTTTT. This sequence encodes CASSLEGLAPTGELFF.

This clone turned up a few times. The chain uses TRBV19 and TRBJ2-4; maybe TRBD1 (6 bases). This CDR3 comprises 13 residues. Germline V lookup: CDR1 LNHDA, CDR2 SQIVND (reference sequence). V lost 6 bases, J lost 7 bases, and 13 bases lay in between. The CDR3 loop reads CASRTTGGNIQYF. In DNA form, the CDR3 reads TGTGCCAGTAGGACGACAGGCGGGAACATTCAGTACTTC. Together with reference TRBV19 and TRBJ2-4, the CDR3 gives the full variable domain: DGGITQSPKYLFRKEGQNVTLSCEQNLNHDAMYWYRQDPGQGLRLIYYSQIVNDFQKGDIAEGYSVSREKKESFPLTVTSAQKNPTAFYLCASRTTGGNIQYFGAGTRLSVL.

The rearrangement links TRBV19 to TRBJ1-5; possibly TRBD1 for D (5 bases). Germline V gene sequence: CDR1 LNHDA, CDR2 SQIVND (reference sequence). Trimming cost V 5 bases and J 4 bases, with 15 bases left between them. CDR3 length: 15 amino acids. The CDR3 region is CASSRAGDLNQPQHF. As DNA, the CDR3 is TGTGCCAGTAGTCGGGCGGGGGACCTTAATCAGCCCCAGCATTTT.

V is TRBV2 and J is TRBJ1-2; 8 bases agree with TRBD1. V shed 2 bases and J 8 bases; nucleotides not matched to a gene: 7. From germline, CDR1 is SNHLY and CDR2 FYNNEI. The CDR3 runs 14 residues. The CDR3 protein is CASSESQGARGYTF. CDR3 DNA: TGTGCCAGCAGTGAATCTCAGGGGGCTAGGGGCTACACCTTC.

The CDR3 nucleotides are TGTGCCAGCAGCCAAGCCCTAGGGGTTACGCAGTATTTT. It specifies CASSQALGVTQYF. This chain connects TRBV14 to TRBJ2-3; tentatively, D is TRBD1 (5 bases). V was shortened by 1 base and J by 8 bases, with 10 bases between the two germline ends. The CDR3 covers 13 residues. CDR1 is SGHDN, CDR2 FVKESK, per germline.

The V and J genes are TRBV19 and TRBJ2-3; a weak D match, TRBD2 (6 bases). This CDR3 region has 15 residues. Germline-derived CDR1 and CDR2 are LNHDA and SQIVND (reference sequence). V lost 3 bases, J lost 7 bases, and 17 bases lay in between. CDR3 in DNA: TGTGCCAGTAGTATTGGCCGGGACTCCCCACATACGCAGTATTTT. Translating gives CASSIGRDSPHTQYF.

V usage is TRBV7-2 and J usage is TRBJ1-2; 7 bases agree with TRBD1. CDR1 is SGHTA and CDR2 is FQGNSA in the germline V gene. CDR3 length: 13 residues. Trimming cost V 5 bases and J 7 bases; bases outside gene matches: 7. CDR3 region: CASSLRDSSGYTF. The CDR3 coding sequence is TGTGCCAGCAGCCTTAGGGACAGCTCTGGCTACACCTTC.

The chain joins TRBV11-2 to TRBJ2-3; 7 nucleotides align to TRBD2. Germline loops: CDR1 SGHAT, CDR2 FQNNGV. With 0 bases clipped from V and 2 bases from J, the junction kept 8 bases outside the gene matches. This CDR3 is 17 amino acids long. The chain's CDR3 is CASSLDRSGALTDTQYF. The CDR3 DNA reads as TGTGCCAGCAGCTTAGATAGAAGCGGGGCTCTCACAGATACGCAGTATTTT.

The V gene is TRBV30, the J gene TRBJ1-1; TRBD1 agrees at 7 bases. The ends lost 7 bases at V and 1 base at J; junction bases unmatched: 3. The germline V gene encodes CDR1 GTSNPN and CDR2 SVGIG (reference sequence). CDR3 length: 12 amino acids. The chain's CDR3 is CALDRQNTEAFF. The CDR3, as DNA: TGTGCCTTGGACAGGCAGAACACTGAAGCTTTCTTT.

CDR3 sequence reads: CASRGQGTYEQYF. In DNA, the CDR3 is TGTGCCAGTAGGGGACAGGGAACCTACGAGCAGTACTTC. The V gene is TRBV27, the J gene TRBJ2-7, with TRBD1 matching over 9 bases. CDR1 MNHEY and CDR2 SMNVEV come from the germline V gene (reference sequence). The V gene end was trimmed by 9 bases and the J gene end by 2 bases; junction bases not matched to a gene: 5. This CDR3 region has 13 residues.